This T cell receptor beta chain originates from a study of control samples from healthy donors and cancer patients. The CDR3 spans 15 residues. Looked up from germline, CDR1 is SGHRS and CDR2 is YFSETQ. The V gene lost 4 bases and the J gene lost 0 bases, with 12 bases spanning the gap. Profiling relied on immunoSEQ multiplex PCR, and the TCRdb table lists in-frame clones only, not all of them. This sample has roughly 200,000 clones, with roughly nine tenths found just once. This chain joins TRBV5-1 and TRBJ2-3, with D tentatively TRBD1 (6 bases). The sequencing sample was made of blood. This receptor was obtained from a man under 40 in good health. CDR3 coding DNA: TGCGCCAGCAGCCCAAGGGGGAGCAGCACAGATACGCAGTATTTT. Its protein product is CASSPRGSSTDTQYF.